A selection of T cell receptor beta chains follows, all from one sample in a study of cytomegalovirus exposure and HLA in healthy donors. The data were produced by immunoSEQ multiplex PCR, yet TCRdb's version contains in-frame clones alone and is incomplete. The table lists about 140,000 clones, 60% to 80% of them singletons. The material sequenced was PBMCs. The receptors shown here come from a man aged 35 to 55 in good health and CMV-seronegative. The CDR3 runs from the conserved cysteine through the conserved F or W. The D gene is left open where the match is weak. Expanded clones get a size class; other rows say once, few or many, or leave the size out.

clone_size: NA; v_call: TRBV5-1; d_call: TRBD2; j_call: TRBJ2-3; cdr3_nt: TGCGCCAGCGGCCCTAGCGGGGGTTGGGGTACAGATACGCAGTATTTT; cdr3_aa: CASGPSGGWGTDTQYF
clone_size: NA; v_call: TRBV5-1; d_call: NA; j_call: TRBJ1-1; cdr3_nt: TGCGCCAGCAGCCAAGGGGCGAACACTGAAGCTTTCTTT; cdr3_aa: CASSQGANTEAFF
clone_size: NA; v_call: TRBV5-4; d_call: NA; j_call: TRBJ1-2; cdr3_nt: TGTGCCAGCAGCGTCGCTGGGGAGATGAGCTACACCTTC; cdr3_aa: CASSVAGEMSYTF
clone_size: NA; v_call: TRBV10-2; d_call: NA; j_call: TRBJ1-2; cdr3_nt: TGCGCCAGCAGTGAGTTCCTATTGAGCTATGGCTACACCTTC; cdr3_aa: CASSEFLLSYGYTF
clone_size: NA; v_call: TRBV21-1; d_call: NA; j_call: TRBJ2-1; cdr3_nt: TGTGCCAGCAGCAAATGGGCGCTGGACAATGAGCAGTTCTTC; cdr3_aa: CASSKWALDNEQFF
clone_size: NA; v_call: TRBV28; d_call: NA; j_call: TRBJ2-1; cdr3_nt: TGTGCCAGCAGTATTCAGGGCAATGAGCAGTTCTTC; cdr3_aa: CASSIQGNEQFF
clone_size: NA; v_call: TRBV28; d_call: TRBD1; j_call: TRBJ2-7; cdr3_nt: TGTGCCAGCAGCGACAGGGTTACCCACGAGCAGTACTTC; cdr3_aa: CASSDRVTHEQYF
clone_size: medium-sized; v_call: TRBV6-4; d_call: NA; j_call: TRBJ2-3; cdr3_nt: TGTGCCAGCAGTGAGCGGGCTAGTGGTATAGATACGCAGTATTTT; cdr3_aa: CASSERASGIDTQYF
clone_size: NA; v_call: TRBV18; d_call: TRBD1; j_call: TRBJ1-1; cdr3_nt: TGTGCCAGCTCACCCCAGGGACAGGGGGTTATGGTCACTGAAGCTTTCTTT; cdr3_aa: CASSPQGQGVMVTEAFF
clone_size: NA; v_call: TRBV7-9; d_call: TRBD1; j_call: TRBJ1-1; cdr3_nt: TGTGCCAGCAGCTTAGAGTCGGGACAGGGCTCTGAAGCTTTCTTT; cdr3_aa: CASSLESGQGSEAFF
clone_size: NA; v_call: TRBV7-2; d_call: NA; j_call: TRBJ2-1; cdr3_nt: TGTGCCAGCGAACCCCGACAGTTTCTCAATGAGCAGTTCTTC; cdr3_aa: CASEPRQFLNEQFF
clone_size: once; v_call: TRBV4-2; d_call: TRBD2; j_call: TRBJ2-7; cdr3_nt: TGTGCCAGCAGCCAAGATTCTAGACTAGCCTTCGGCTACGAGCAGTACTTC; cdr3_aa: CASSQDSRLAFGYEQYF
clone_size: NA; v_call: TRBV7-2; d_call: TRBD1; j_call: TRBJ1-2; cdr3_nt: TGTGCCAGCAGCTTAGGGACAGGGAGGAACTATGGCTACACCTTC; cdr3_aa: CASSLGTGRNYGYTF
clone_size: NA; v_call: TRBV29-1; d_call: TRBD2; j_call: TRBJ2-3; cdr3_nt: TGCAGCGTTGGTCCAAGTAGCGGGGAAAGCACAGATACGCAGTATTTT; cdr3_aa: CSVGPSSGESTDTQYF
clone_size: once; v_call: TRBV5-1; d_call: NA; j_call: TRBJ2-7; cdr3_nt: TGCGCCAGCAGCTGGACAGAAGGCTACGAGCAGTACTTC; cdr3_aa: CASSWTEGYEQYF
clone_size: NA; v_call: TRBV13; d_call: TRBD2; j_call: TRBJ2-2; cdr3_nt: TGTGCCAGCAGCCCGACGGGACTACCACTAAGTCTCACCGGGGAGCTGTTTTTT; cdr3_aa: CASSPTGLPLSLTGELFF
clone_size: NA; v_call: TRBV18; d_call: NA; j_call: TRBJ2-1; cdr3_nt: TGTGCCAGCTCACCACCGGCAGGGAAGAATGAGCAGTTCTTC; cdr3_aa: CASSPPAGKNEQFF
clone_size: few; v_call: TRBV6-5; d_call: TRBD2; j_call: TRBJ2-3; cdr3_nt: TGTGCCAGCAGTTACAGGACTAGTCTCATGGATACGCAGTATTTT; cdr3_aa: CASSYRTSLMDTQYF
clone_size: NA; v_call: TRBV5-5; d_call: TRBD1; j_call: TRBJ2-7; cdr3_nt: TGTGCCAGCAGCACTAGGACAGGGGGCGTCTACGAGCAGTACTTC; cdr3_aa: CASSTRTGGVYEQYF
clone_size: once; v_call: TRBV18; d_call: NA; j_call: TRBJ1-1; cdr3_nt: TGTGCCAGCTCACCAAGAGTCCGGGGCACTGAAGCTTTCTTT; cdr3_aa: CASSPRVRGTEAFF
clone_size: NA; v_call: TRBV7-7; d_call: NA; j_call: TRBJ1-1; cdr3_nt: TGTGCCAGCAGCTTAGCGCAGGGAACCCAATTCGAATTT; cdr3_aa: CASSLAQGTQFEF
clone_size: NA; v_call: TRBV5-6; d_call: NA; j_call: TRBJ1-1; cdr3_nt: TGTGCCAGCAGCTTGGCCGTTATTACAGGGACCACTGAAGCTTTCTTT; cdr3_aa: CASSLAVITGTTEAFF
clone_size: NA; v_call: TRBV19; d_call: TRBD1; j_call: TRBJ1-6; cdr3_nt: TGTGCCAGTAGCTTCGACAGGGCCTATAATTCACCCCTCCACTTT; cdr3_aa: CASSFDRAYNSPLHF
clone_size: once; v_call: TRBV18; d_call: NA; j_call: TRBJ1-6; cdr3_nt: TGTGCCAGCTCACTTGGAAGGGATTTAGGAGGCAGATCACCCCTCCACTTT; cdr3_aa: CASSLGRDLGGRSPLHF
clone_size: NA; v_call: TRBV7-3; d_call: NA; j_call: TRBJ2-1; cdr3_nt: TGTGCCAGCAGTCCGCGAAATACCTACAATGAGCAGTTCTTC; cdr3_aa: CASSPRNTYNEQFF
clone_size: NA; v_call: TRBV5-1; d_call: TRBD1; j_call: TRBJ2-7; cdr3_nt: TGCGCCAGCAGCTTGGGACAGGGGGTATTAGACGAGCAGTACTTC; cdr3_aa: CASSLGQGVLDEQYF
clone_size: NA; v_call: TRBV11-2; d_call: NA; j_call: TRBJ1-1; cdr3_nt: TGTGCCAGCAGCTCACAGGGTGGTGGAACTGAAGCTTTCTTT; cdr3_aa: CASSSQGGGTEAFF
clone_size: NA; v_call: TRBV9; d_call: TRBD2; j_call: TRBJ2-5; cdr3_nt: TGTGCCAGCAGCGCTTCGAGCGGGGCAGAGACCCAGTACTTC; cdr3_aa: CASSASSGAETQYF